This TCR beta chain derives from a study of CD8+ T cells in alopecia areata. RNA, once extracted, was reverse transcribed into cDNA for use as the sequencing template. Repertoires were generated with immunoSEQ multiplex PCR, while TCRdb's copy carries only in-frame clones and drops some. The table lists about 130,000 clones, roughly 50% of them singletons. Whole-study findings and limits: TCRs were shared less clearly across patients than in mice, possibly for HLA-related reasons. Persistence in scalp and blood during tofacitinib was observed for many expanded lesional clones. Sequences from scalp samples also cover resident alphabeta T cells of normal skin.

Turning to this clone: What it binds is unknown.

Stated treatment: oral pan-JAK inhibitor, 5-10 mg twice daily. Alopecia areata patients provided lesional scalp punch biopsies and peripheral blood, both collected for the study. V lost 6 bases, J lost 4 bases, and 15 bases lay in between. Germline assignment: CDR1 MNHEY and CDR2 SMNVEV (reference sequence). CDR3 length: 14 amino acids. The TCR sequence derives from a human donor with alopecia areata. J is TRBJ1-2 and V is TRBV27; D possibly corresponds to TRBD1 (5 bases). This material consisted of CD8+ T cells sorted from blood, taken at week 4, from a patient treated with tofacitinib. CDR3 in amino acids: CASSLSGFGYGYTF. For the CDR3, the DNA is TGTGCCAGCAGCCTTTCAGGGTTCGGCTATGGCTACACCTTC.